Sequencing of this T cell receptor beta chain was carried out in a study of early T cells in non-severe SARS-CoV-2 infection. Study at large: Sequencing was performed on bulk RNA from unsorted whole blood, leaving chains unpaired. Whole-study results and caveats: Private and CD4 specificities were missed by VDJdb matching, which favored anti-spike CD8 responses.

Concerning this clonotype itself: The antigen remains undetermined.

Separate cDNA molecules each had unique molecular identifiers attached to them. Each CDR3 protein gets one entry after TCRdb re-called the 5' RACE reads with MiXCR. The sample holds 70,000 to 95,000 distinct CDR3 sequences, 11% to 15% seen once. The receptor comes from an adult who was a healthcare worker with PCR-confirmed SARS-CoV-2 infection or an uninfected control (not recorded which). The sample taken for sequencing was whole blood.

CDR3 sequence reads: CASSQGTYNEQFF. DNA of the CDR3: TGTGCCAGCAGCCAGGGAACTTACAATGAGCAGTTCTTC. This chain links TRBV5-4 with TRBJ2-1; a possible D gene is TRBD1 (5 bases). The V gene's germline CDR1 is SGHNT and CDR2 YYREEE (reference sequence). The ends were cut back, 4 bases at V and 4 bases at J, with 9 bases in the middle. The CDR3 is made up of 13 amino acids.